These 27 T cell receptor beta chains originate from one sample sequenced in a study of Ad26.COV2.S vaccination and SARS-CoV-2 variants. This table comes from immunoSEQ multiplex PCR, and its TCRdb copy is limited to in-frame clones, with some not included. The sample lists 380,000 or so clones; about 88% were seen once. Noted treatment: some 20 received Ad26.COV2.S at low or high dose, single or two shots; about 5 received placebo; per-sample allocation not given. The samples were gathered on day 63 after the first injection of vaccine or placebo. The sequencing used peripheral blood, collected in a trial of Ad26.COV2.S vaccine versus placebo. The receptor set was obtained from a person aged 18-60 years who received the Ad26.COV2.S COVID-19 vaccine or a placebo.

CDR3 DNA sequence: TGTGCCAGCAGCTTGGGGGCAGAGAACACTGAAGCTTTCTTT. Its translation: CASSLGAENTEAFF. V is TRBV5-4 and J is TRBJ1-1, with D uncertain. Germline V gives CDR1 SGHNT, CDR2 YYREEE (reference sequence). This CDR3 has 14 amino acids. Trimming pared 0 bases from V and 1 base from J, leaving 7 bases between.

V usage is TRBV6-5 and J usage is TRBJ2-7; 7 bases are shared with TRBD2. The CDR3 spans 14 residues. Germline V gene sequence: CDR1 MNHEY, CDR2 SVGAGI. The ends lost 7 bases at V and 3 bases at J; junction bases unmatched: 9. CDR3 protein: CASTGEGTIYEQYF. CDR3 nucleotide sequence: TGTGCCAGCACGGGGGAGGGCACCATCTACGAGCAGTACTTC.

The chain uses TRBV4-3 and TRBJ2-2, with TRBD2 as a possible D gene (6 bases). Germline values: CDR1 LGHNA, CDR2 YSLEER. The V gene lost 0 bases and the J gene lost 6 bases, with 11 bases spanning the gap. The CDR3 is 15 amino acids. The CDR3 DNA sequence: TGCGCCAGCAGCCAAGATTGGGGGGTAGCCGGGGAGCTGTTTTTT. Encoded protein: CASSQDWGVAGELFF.

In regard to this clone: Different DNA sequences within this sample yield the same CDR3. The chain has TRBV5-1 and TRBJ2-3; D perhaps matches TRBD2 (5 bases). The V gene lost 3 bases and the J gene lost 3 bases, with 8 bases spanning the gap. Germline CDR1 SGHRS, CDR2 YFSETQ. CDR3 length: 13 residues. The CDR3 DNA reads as TGCGCCAGCAGCTCGAGGACTACAGATACGCAGTATTTT. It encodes CASSSRTTDTQYF.

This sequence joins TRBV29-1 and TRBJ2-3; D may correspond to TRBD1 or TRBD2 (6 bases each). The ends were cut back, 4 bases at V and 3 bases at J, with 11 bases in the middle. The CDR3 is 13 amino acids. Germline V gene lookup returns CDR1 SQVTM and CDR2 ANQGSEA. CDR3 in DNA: TGCAGCGTTGCTGGGGGGCAAACAGATACGCAGTATTTT. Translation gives CSVAGGQTDTQYF.

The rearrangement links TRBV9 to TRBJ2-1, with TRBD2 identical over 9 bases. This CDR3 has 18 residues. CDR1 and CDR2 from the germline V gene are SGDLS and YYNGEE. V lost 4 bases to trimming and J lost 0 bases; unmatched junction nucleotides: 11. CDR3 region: CASSPTGLALLSYNEQFF. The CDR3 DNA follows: TGTGCCAGCAGCCCAACGGGACTAGCATTACTCTCCTACAATGAGCAGTTCTTC.

The CDR3 sequence is CASSFETTGLAFF. CDR3 nucleotides: TGTGCCAGCTCGTTCGAAACTACAGGGTTGGCTTTCTTT. The chain has TRBV18 and TRBJ1-1; D may be TRBD1 (6 bases). Germline values: CDR1 KGHSH, CDR2 LQKENI. V was cut by 6 bases and J by 11 bases, with 19 bases left in between. This CDR3 is built from 13 residues.

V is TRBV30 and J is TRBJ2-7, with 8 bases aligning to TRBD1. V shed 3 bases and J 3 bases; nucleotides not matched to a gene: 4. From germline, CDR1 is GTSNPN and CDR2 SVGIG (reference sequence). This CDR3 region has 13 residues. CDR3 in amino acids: CAWSPGTGYEQYF. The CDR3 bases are TGTGCCTGGAGCCCCGGGACAGGCTACGAGCAGTACTTC.

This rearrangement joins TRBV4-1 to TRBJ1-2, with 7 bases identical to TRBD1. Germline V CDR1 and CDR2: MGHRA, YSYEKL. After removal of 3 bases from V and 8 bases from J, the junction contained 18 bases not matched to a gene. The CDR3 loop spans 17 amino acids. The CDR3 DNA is TGCGCCAGCAGCCACTCACTGACAGGGCAGACCTTATTCGGCTACACCTTC. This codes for CASSHSLTGQTLFGYTF.

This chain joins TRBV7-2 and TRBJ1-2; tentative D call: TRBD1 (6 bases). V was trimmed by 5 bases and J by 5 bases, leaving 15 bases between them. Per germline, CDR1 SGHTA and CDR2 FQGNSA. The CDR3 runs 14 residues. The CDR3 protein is CASSPGQTVYGYTF. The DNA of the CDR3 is TGTGCCAGCAGCCCAGGACAGACAGTGTATGGCTACACCTTC.

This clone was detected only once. CDR3 loop: CASSIGQGGNYGYTF. CDR3 sequence (DNA): TGTGCCAGTAGTATAGGCCAGGGGGGGAACTATGGCTACACCTTC. V is TRBV19 and J is TRBJ1-2, with 7 bases that match TRBD1. This CDR3 spans 15 amino acids. In germline, CDR1 is LNHDA, CDR2 SQIVND (reference sequence). Trimming at V came to 1 base and at J to 2 bases, leaving 4 bases not matched to a gene.

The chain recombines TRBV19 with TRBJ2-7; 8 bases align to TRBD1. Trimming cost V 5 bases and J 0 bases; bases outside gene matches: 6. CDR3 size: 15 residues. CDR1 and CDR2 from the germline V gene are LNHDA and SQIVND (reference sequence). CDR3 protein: CASSSLDRGSYEQYF. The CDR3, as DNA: TGTGCCAGTAGTTCATTAGACAGGGGCTCCTACGAGCAGTACTTC.

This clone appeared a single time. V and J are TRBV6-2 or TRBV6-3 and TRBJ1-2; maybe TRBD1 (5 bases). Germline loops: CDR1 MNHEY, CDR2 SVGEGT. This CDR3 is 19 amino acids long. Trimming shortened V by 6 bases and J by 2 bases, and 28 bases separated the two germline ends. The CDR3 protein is CASSQHPRQFGSSNYGYTF. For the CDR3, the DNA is TGTGCCAGCAGCCAGCACCCCCGACAGTTCGGCTCCTCCAACTATGGCTACACCTTC.

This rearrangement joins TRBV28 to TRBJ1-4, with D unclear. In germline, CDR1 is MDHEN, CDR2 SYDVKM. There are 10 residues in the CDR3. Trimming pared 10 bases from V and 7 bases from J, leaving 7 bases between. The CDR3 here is CAIEGEKLFF. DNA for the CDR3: TGTGCCATCGAAGGTGAAAAACTGTTTTTT.

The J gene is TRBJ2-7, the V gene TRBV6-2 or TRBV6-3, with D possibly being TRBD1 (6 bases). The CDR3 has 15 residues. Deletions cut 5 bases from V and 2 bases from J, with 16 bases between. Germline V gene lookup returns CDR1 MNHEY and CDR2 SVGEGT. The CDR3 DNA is TGTGCCAGCAGTCCGAAGACAGGCCGAGCCTACGAGCAGTACTTC. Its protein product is CASSPKTGRAYEQYF.

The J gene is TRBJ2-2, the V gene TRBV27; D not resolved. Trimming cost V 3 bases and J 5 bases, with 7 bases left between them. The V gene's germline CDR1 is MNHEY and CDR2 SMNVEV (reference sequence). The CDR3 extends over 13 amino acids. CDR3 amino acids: CASSFMGTGELFF. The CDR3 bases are TGTGCCAGCAGTTTTATGGGAACCGGGGAGCTGTTTTTT.

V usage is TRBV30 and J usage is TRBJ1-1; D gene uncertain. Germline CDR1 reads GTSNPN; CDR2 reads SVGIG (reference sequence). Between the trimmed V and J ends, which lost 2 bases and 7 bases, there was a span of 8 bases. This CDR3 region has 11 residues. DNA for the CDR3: TGTGCCTGGAGTAGATCCTATGAAGCTTTCTTT. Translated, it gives CAWSRSYEAFF.

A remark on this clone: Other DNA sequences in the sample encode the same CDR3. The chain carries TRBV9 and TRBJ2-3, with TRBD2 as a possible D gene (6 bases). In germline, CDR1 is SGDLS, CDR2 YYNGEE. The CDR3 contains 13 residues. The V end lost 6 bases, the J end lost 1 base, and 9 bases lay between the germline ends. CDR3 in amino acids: CASTRGGTDTQYF. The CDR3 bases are TGTGCCAGCACCCGCGGGGGCACAGATACGCAGTATTTT.

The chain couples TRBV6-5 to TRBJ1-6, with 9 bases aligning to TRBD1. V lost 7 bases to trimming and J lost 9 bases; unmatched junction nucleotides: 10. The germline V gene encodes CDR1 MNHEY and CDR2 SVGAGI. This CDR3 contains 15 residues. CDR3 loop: CASTIQGARGSPLHF. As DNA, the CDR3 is TGTGCCAGCACGATACAGGGGGCTCGTGGTTCACCCCTCCACTTT.

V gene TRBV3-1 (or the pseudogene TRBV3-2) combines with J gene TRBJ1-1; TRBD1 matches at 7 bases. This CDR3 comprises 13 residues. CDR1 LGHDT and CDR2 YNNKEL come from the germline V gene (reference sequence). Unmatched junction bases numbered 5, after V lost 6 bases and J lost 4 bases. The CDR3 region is CASSPGTVTEAFF. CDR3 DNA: TGTGCCAGCAGTCCTGGGACAGTCACTGAAGCTTTCTTT.

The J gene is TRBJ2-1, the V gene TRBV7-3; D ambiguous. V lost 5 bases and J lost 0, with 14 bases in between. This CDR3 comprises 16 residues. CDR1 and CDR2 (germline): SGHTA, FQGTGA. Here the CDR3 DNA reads TGTGCCAGCAGCAGACCTGGGGTTAGCTCCTACAATGAGCAGTTCTTC. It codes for CASSRPGVSSYNEQFF. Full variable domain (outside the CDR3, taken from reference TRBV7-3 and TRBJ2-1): GAGVSQTPSNKVTEKGKYVELRCDPISGHTALYWYRQSLGQGPEFLIYFQGTGAADDSGLPNDRFFAVRPEGSVSTLKIQRTERGDSAVYLCASSRPGVSSYNEQFFGPGTRLTVL.

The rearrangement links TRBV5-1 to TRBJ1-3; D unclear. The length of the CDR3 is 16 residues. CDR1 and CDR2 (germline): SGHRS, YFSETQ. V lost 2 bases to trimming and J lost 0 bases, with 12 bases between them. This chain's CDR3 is CASSFPSGNSGNTIYF. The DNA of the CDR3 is TGCGCCAGCAGCTTCCCCAGCGGCAACTCTGGAAACACCATATATTTT.

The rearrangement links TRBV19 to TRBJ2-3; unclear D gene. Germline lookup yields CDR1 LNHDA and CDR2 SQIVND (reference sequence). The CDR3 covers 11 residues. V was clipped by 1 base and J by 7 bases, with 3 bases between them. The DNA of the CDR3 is TGTGCCAGTAGTATAGGAAATACGCAGTATTTT. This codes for CASSIGNTQYF.

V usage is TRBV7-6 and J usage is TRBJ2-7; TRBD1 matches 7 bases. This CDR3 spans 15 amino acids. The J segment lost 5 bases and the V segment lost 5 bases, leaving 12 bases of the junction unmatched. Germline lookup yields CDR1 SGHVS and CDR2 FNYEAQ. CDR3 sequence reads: CASSGRTGLADEQYF. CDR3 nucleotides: TGTGCCAGCAGCGGCAGGACAGGCCTCGCGGACGAGCAGTACTTC.

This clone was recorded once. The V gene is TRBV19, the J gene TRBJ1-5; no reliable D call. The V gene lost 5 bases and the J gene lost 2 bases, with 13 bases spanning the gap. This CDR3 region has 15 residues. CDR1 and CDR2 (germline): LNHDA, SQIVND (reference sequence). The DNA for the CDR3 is TGTGCCAGTAGTGAGAGTTGGGGAGGCAATCAGCCCCAGCATTTT. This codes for CASSESWGGNQPQHF.

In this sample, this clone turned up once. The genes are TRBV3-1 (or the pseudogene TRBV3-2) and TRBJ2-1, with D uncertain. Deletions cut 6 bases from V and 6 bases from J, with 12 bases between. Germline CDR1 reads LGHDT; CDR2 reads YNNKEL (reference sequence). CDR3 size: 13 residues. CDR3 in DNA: TGTGCCAGCAGTCTATCACCACTCAATGAGCAGTTCTTC. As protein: CASSLSPLNEQFF.

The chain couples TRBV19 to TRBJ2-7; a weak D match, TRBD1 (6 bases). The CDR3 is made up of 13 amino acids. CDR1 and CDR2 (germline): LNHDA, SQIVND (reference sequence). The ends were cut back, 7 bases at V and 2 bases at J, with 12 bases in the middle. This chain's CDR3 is CASTNRDTYEQYF. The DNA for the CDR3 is TGTGCCAGTACGAACCGGGACACCTACGAGCAGTACTTC.